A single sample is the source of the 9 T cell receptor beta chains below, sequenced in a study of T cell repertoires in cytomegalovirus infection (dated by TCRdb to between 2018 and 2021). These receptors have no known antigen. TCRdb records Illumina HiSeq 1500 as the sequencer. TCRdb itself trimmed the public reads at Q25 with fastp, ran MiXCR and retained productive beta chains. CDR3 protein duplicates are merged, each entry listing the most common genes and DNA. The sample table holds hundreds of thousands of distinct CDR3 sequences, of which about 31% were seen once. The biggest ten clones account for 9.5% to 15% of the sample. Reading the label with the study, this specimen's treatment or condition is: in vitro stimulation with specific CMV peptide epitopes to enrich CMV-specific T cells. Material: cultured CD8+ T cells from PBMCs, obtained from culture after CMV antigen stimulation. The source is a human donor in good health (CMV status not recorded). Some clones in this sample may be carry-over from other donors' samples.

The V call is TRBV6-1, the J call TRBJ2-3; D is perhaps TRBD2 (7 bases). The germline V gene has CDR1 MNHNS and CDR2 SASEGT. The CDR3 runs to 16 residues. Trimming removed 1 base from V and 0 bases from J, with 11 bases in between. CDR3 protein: CASSEEGGGSTDTQYF. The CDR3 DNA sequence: TGTGCCAGCAGTGAAGAAGGGGGGGGGAGCACAGATACGCAGTATTTT.

CDR3 loop: CASSLATLSSYEQYF. In nucleotides, the CDR3 is TGTGCCAGCAGTTTAGCCACCCTGAGCTCCTACGAGCAGTACTTC. The chain joins TRBV27 to TRBJ2-7, with no clear D. V lost 2 bases and J 0 bases, leaving 11 bases between the germline ends. The V gene's germline CDR1 is MNHEY and CDR2 SMNVEV (reference sequence). The CDR3 contains 15 residues.

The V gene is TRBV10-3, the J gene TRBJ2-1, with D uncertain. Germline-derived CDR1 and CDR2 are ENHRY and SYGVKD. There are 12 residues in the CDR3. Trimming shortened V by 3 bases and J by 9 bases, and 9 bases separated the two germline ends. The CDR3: CAISDYMGEQFF. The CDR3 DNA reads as TGTGCCATCAGTGATTACATGGGTGAGCAGTTCTTC.

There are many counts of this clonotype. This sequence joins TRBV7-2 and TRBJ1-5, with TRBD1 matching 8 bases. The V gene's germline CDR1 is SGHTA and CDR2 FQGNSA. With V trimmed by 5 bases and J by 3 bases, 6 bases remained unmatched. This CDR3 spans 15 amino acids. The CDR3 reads CASSRTGNPNQPQHF. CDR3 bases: TGTGCCAGCAGCCGGACAGGGAACCCCAATCAGCCCCAGCATTTT.

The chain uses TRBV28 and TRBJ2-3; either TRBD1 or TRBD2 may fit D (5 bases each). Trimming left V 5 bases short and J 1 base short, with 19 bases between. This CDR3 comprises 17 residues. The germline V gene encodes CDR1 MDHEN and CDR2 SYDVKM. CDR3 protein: CASSPAVRDGRTDTQYF. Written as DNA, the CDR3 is TGTGCCAGCAGTCCCGCCGTCCGGGACGGCCGCACAGATACGCAGTATTTT.

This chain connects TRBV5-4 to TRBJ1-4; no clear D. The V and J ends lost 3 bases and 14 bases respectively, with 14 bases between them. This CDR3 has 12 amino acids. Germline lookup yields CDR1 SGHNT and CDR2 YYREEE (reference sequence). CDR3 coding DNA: TGTGCCAGCAGCTCAGGACCCGAAGTGCTGTTTTTT. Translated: CASSSGPEVLFF.

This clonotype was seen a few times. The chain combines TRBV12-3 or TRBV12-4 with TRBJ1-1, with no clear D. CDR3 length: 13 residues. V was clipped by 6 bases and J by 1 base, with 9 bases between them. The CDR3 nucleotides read TGTGCCAGCAGGAATACAGAGAACACTGAAGCTTTCTTT. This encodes CASRNTENTEAFF.

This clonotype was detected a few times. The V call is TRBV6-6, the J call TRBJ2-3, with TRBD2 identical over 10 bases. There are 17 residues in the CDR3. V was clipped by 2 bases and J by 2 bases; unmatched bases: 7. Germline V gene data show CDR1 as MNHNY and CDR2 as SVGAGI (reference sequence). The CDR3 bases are TGTGCCAGCAGTTACGGTCTAGCGGGGGACCCCACAGATACGCAGTATTTT. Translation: CASSYGLAGDPTDTQYF.

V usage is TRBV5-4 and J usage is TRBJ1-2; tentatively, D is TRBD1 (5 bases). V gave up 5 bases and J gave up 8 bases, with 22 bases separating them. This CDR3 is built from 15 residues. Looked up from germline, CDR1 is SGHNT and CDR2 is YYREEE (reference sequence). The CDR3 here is CASRPRVGGIRGYTF. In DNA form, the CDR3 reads TGTGCCAGCAGACCCCGAGTCGGGGGGATTCGGGGCTACACCTTC.